The 22 T cell receptor beta chains listed next were all sequenced from one sample in a study of blood T cell repertoires in COVID-19. Profiled with immunoSEQ multiplex PCR; TCRdb holds only in-frame clones, not every one. Found here are some 70,000 clones, 83% of them singletons; the top ten hold around two fifths. The sequenced sample consisted of peripheral blood. The receptors were gathered from a man at least 80 years old with acute or convalescent COVID-19.

The chain is built from TRBV7-9 and TRBJ2-5; 7 bases are a match to TRBD2. Germline-derived CDR1 and CDR2 are SEHNR and FQNEAQ (reference sequence). CDR3 size: 16 residues. Trimming took 5 bases from V and 5 from J; bases not matched to a gene: 14. The CDR3 DNA reads as TGTGCCAGCAGCCCCGTTATGGGCGGGGGAACGGAGACCCAGTACTTC. It encodes CASSPVMGGGTETQYF.

V gene TRBV3-1 (or the pseudogene TRBV3-2) combines with J gene TRBJ1-5, with D possibly matching TRBD1 (6 bases). Trimming pared 4 bases from V and 1 base from J, leaving 11 bases between. The CDR3 extends over 15 amino acids. Germline CDR1 LGHDT, CDR2 YNNKEL (reference sequence). The CDR3 DNA is TGTGCCAGCAGCCCGGGGAGGGGGAGCAATCAGCCCCAGCATTTT. It codes for CASSPGRGSNQPQHF.

The chain recombines TRBV5-1 with TRBJ1-1, with TRBD1 as a possible D gene (5 bases). Germline CDR1 reads SGHRS; CDR2 reads YFSETQ. The CDR3 runs 13 residues. V was shortened by 0 bases and J by 5 bases, with 8 bases between the two germline ends. The CDR3 is CASSLGGRTEAFF. The CDR3 DNA reads as TGCGCCAGCAGCTTGGGGGGCCGAACTGAAGCTTTCTTT.

This clone was recorded a few times. J is TRBJ1-6 and V is TRBV7-9, with 7 bases that match TRBD1. Unmatched junction bases numbered 4, after V lost 4 bases and J lost 10 bases. Germline loops: CDR1 SEHNR, CDR2 FQNEAQ (reference sequence). The CDR3 spans 13 residues. The CDR3 bases are TGTGCCAGCAGCTCGACAGGGTTATCACCCCTCCACTTT. It specifies CASSSTGLSPLHF.

V and J are TRBV9 and TRBJ1-4; maybe TRBD1 (5 bases). Germline lookup yields CDR1 SGDLS and CDR2 YYNGEE. Trimming took 4 bases from V and 7 from J, leaving 17 bases between them. CDR3 length equals 15 residues. The CDR3 spells CASSPGWSRREKLFF. CDR3 nucleotides: TGTGCCAGCAGCCCAGGGTGGAGCCGACGTGAAAAACTGTTTTTT.

V is TRBV18 and J is TRBJ2-7; D ambiguous. Germline V gives CDR1 KGHSH, CDR2 LQKENI. Trimming took off 1 base at V and 6 bases at J, with 10 bases between the two ends. This CDR3 is 13 amino acids long. The CDR3 here is CASSPLSGFEQYF. The CDR3, as DNA: TGTGCCAGCTCACCACTGTCCGGGTTCGAGCAGTACTTC.

The gene calls are TRBV29-1 and TRBJ2-7, with 7 nucleotides matching TRBD1. Germline CDR1 is SQVTM and CDR2 is ANQGSEA. Trimming cost V 5 bases and J 0 bases; bases outside gene matches: 10. The CDR3 length is 15 residues. The CDR3 DNA reads TGCAGCGTTATGCCCAACAGGGACAGCTCCTACGAGCAGTACTTC. This sequence encodes CSVMPNRDSSYEQYF.

The table lists this clone with a few counts. V and J are TRBV7-3 and TRBJ1-2, with D perhaps matching TRBD1 (5 bases). The V end was cut by 5 bases, the J end by 4 bases, with 11 bases between. CDR3 size: 13 residues. The germline V gene has CDR1 SGHTA and CDR2 FQGTGA. The CDR3 DNA reads TGTGCCAGCAGCCTCAGGGATACCTATGGCTACACCTTC. The encoded protein is CASSLRDTYGYTF.

There are a few counts of this clone. The V call is TRBV5-4, the J call TRBJ1-6, with 8 bases lining up with TRBD1. This CDR3 has 14 amino acids. Germline V gene data show CDR1 as SGHNT and CDR2 as YYREEE (reference sequence). V was pared by 1 base and J by 7 bases, with 1 base of the junction left unmatched. The CDR3 sequence: CASSLRDRNSPLHF. The CDR3 region has the DNA TGTGCCAGCAGCTTGCGGGACAGGAATTCACCCCTCCACTTT.

The chain combines TRBV4-1 with TRBJ2-5, with 11 nucleotides matching TRBD1. V lost 4 bases and J lost 4; bases outside the gene matches: 11. The germline V gene encodes CDR1 MGHRA and CDR2 YSYEKL. CDR3 size: 17 residues. The CDR3 nucleotides read TGCGCCAGCAGCCCCTACCGGCTGGGACAGGGGGGAGAGACCCAGTACTTC. As protein: CASSPYRLGQGGETQYF.

This clone is a singleton in its sample. The rearrangement joins TRBV19 to TRBJ2-1; weak D call: TRBD1 (6 bases). Germline loops: CDR1 LNHDA, CDR2 SQIVND (reference sequence). The CDR3 consists of 14 residues. The V and J ends lost 8 bases and 5 bases respectively, with 16 bases between them. CDR3 DNA sequence: TGTGCCAGTCTGCGGCAGGGGTGGAACAATGAGCAGTTCTTC. The encoded protein is CASLRQGWNNEQFF.

The V gene is TRBV18, the J gene TRBJ1-5, with a possible D match to TRBD1 (5 bases). The CDR3 runs 16 residues. Trimming left V 6 bases short and J 0 bases short, with 15 bases between. CDR1 KGHSH and CDR2 LQKENI come from the germline V gene. The CDR3 loop is CASSRDGGTSNQPQHF. DNA of the CDR3: TGTGCCAGCTCTCGGGACGGAGGGACTAGCAATCAGCCCCAGCATTTT.

The chain employs TRBV3-1 (or the pseudogene TRBV3-2) and TRBJ2-6; TRBD1 might be the D (5 bases). Per germline, CDR1 LGHDT and CDR2 YNNKEL (reference sequence). The CDR3 covers 18 residues. Trimming stripped 4 bases from V and 5 bases from J, with 21 bases between. The CDR3: CASSPTGALFSWANVLTF. CDR3 nucleotides: TGTGCCAGCAGCCCCACTGGGGCCCTCTTTAGCTGGGCCAACGTCCTGACTTTC.

This clone was counted a few times. This chain connects TRBV19 to TRBJ2-7; D is perhaps TRBD2 (5 bases). V was pared by 7 bases and J by 1 base, with 11 bases between. This CDR3 has 13 amino acids. Germline CDR1 LNHDA, CDR2 SQIVND (reference sequence). For the CDR3, the DNA is TGTGCCAGTACCCCGACGGGGTCCTACGAGCAGTACTTC. Encoded protein: CASTPTGSYEQYF.

This chain uses TRBV30 with TRBJ2-3, with 12 bases identical to TRBD2. Germline-derived CDR1 and CDR2 are GTSNPN and SVGIG (reference sequence). The length of the CDR3 is 15 residues. The junction had 4 bases not matched to a gene; V was cut back by 3 bases and J by 3 bases. The CDR3 here is CAWRPLAGGTDTQYF. The CDR3 nucleotides are TGTGCCTGGAGACCACTAGCGGGGGGAACAGATACGCAGTATTTT.

The rearrangement links TRBV5-1 to TRBJ1-6; D gene uncertain. V was pared by 6 bases and J by 0 bases, with 19 bases between. This CDR3 contains 18 residues. Per germline, CDR1 SGHRS and CDR2 YFSETQ. CDR3 region: CASTPGAGILSYNSPLHF. DNA for the CDR3: TGCGCCAGCACCCCCGGTGCCGGGATTCTCTCCTATAATTCACCCCTCCACTTT.

This clone showed up just once. The chain is built from TRBV27 and TRBJ1-1, with a tentative D call TRBD1 (6 bases). Germline values: CDR1 MNHEY, CDR2 SMNVEV (reference sequence). CDR3 size: 16 residues. V dropped 8 bases and J dropped 0 bases, with 19 bases sitting between them. CDR3 residues: CASGHPRQDMNTEAFF. The CDR3 region has the DNA TGTGCCAGCGGCCACCCCCGACAGGACATGAACACTGAAGCTTTCTTT.

This chain joins TRBV28 and TRBJ2-1, with D tentatively TRBD2 (6 bases). This CDR3 is 14 amino acids long. V lost 3 bases and J lost 7, with 13 bases in between. Germline assignment: CDR1 MDHEN and CDR2 SYDVKM. Here the CDR3 reads CASSFDSRENEQFF. CDR3 nucleotides: TGTGCCAGCAGTTTTGATAGCCGGGAGAATGAGCAGTTCTTC.

The table lists this clone with a few counts. The chain is built from TRBV12-3 or TRBV12-4 and TRBJ1-5; D is unresolved. Deletions cut 2 bases from V and 5 bases from J, with 4 bases between. This CDR3 has 12 amino acids. This CDR3 reads CASSLIYQPQHF. CDR3 bases: TGTGCCAGCAGTTTAATCTATCAGCCCCAGCATTTT.

CDR3 sequence: CASSEGGQEMNTEAFF. The CDR3 nucleotides read TGTGCCAGCAGTGAAGGGGGACAGGAGATGAACACTGAAGCTTTCTTT. This chain joins TRBV6-1 and TRBJ1-1, with 8 bases fitting TRBD1. V shed 1 base, J shed 0 bases, and the junction held 4 bases outside the gene matches. Germline values: CDR1 MNHNS, CDR2 SASEGT. This CDR3 region has 16 residues.

V is TRBV7-3 and J is TRBJ2-2; the match to TRBD1 covers 7 bases. Germline V gives CDR1 SGHTA, CDR2 FQGTGA. The V gene end was trimmed by 0 bases and the J gene end by 7 bases; junction bases not matched to a gene: 17. The CDR3 contains 19 residues. DNA of the CDR3: TGTGCCAGCAGCTTAACGGCGGGTGGACAGGCCTTAACCAACGGGGAGCTGTTTTTT. Its protein product is CASSLTAGGQALTNGELFF.

This clone has just a few counts. This rearrangement joins TRBV24-1 to TRBJ2-7; 7 bases agree with TRBD2. This CDR3 has 15 residues. Trimming cost V 7 bases and J 6 bases; bases outside gene matches: 14. Germline V gene sequence: CDR1 KGHDR, CDR2 SFDVKD. The CDR3 DNA reads as TGTGCCACCAGCGACTCCGGGGGGAGGGCCGTCGAGCAGTACTTC. Protein sequence: CATSDSGGRAVEQYF.